This T cell receptor (beta chain) stems from a study of blood T cells in healthy people across ages. Across the study: The capture of about one barcoded beta molecule per two T cells was achieved by template switching. Notes on the study in general: While age rose, TCR beta diversity per million T cells dropped in a roughly linear way.

Primers used in a second PCR of about 7 to 12 cycles were a sample-barcoded 5' primer and a J-beta primer mix. One entry per CDR3 protein results from TCRdb running MiXCR on the 5' RACE reads. Of approximately 800,000 distinct CDR3 sequences listed, roughly 60% are singletons. Concerning this clonotype: Its antigen is currently unknown.

This CDR3 has 12 amino acids. Germline CDR1 and CDR2: SGHAT and FQNNGV. Trimming cost V 5 bases and J 6 bases, with 11 bases left between them. It was about 10 milliliters of peripheral blood that were drawn from each donor. Isolated PBMCs totaled at least 7 million in each sample. Input material: blood. This TCR was sampled from a man aged 25 to 40 in good health. J is TRBJ2-7 and V is TRBV11-2; no reliable D call. CDR3 residues: CASSTFEGEQYF. The CDR3 coding sequence is TGTGCCAGCAGCACATTCGAAGGCGAGCAGTACTTC.